This record covers a single T cell receptor beta chain. Its antigen is unknown. No quality values exist for individual bases; no much larger clone is one base distant. Participants in the prospective study were enrolled through a virtual design, were aged about 18 to 100 years, and lived in fewer than 30 United States geographic areas. Cohort assignment in the prospective study relied on participant-reported clinical history from a screening survey and a study questionnaire. Each participant in the prospective study had whole blood, serum and a nasopharyngeal or oropharyngeal swab collected by mobile phlebotomists. Participants in the prospective study had the option to provide additional blood draws and questionnaires over a roughly 2-month period. Before DNA extraction, prospective study blood samples were shipped either frozen or at room temperature. The sample belongs to a study of blood T cell repertoires in COVID-19 (dated by TCRdb to 2019 to 2021). Turning to the overall study: Samples covering the acute and convalescent phases of COVID-19 were provided by collaborators in the United States, Italy and Spain. The prospective study material was composed of cDNA or gDNA derived from T cells, B-cell-depleted T cells, or PBMCs. Deeply sampled blood TCRbeta repertoires from subjects exposed to, actively infected with, or recovered from COVID-19 were included in the dataset. The repertoires were made available in a free public database intended to serve as a resource for research on the immune response to SARS-CoV-2. The samples were drawn from two sources: the first 160 participants of the ongoing ImmuneRACE study, and 950 to 1,500 subjects contributed by 6 global collaborators. The sample metadata nearly always contained a de-identified subject ID, COVID-19 status, age in years and sex. Where HLA class I and class II types were available, the types were taken from metadata supplied by the sample provider, not from assay-based typing.

What the research found in general, with its limitations: The amount of clinical and demographic metadata varied by source and participant and was provided uncurated.

Trimming takes 4 bases from V and 7 bases from J, and the germline ends sit 10 bases apart. The CDR1 and CDR2 encoded by the germline V gene (reference sequence) are LNHDA and SQIVND. The CDR3 goes from the cysteine to the phenylalanine over 13 residues. The kept DNA is CDR3 alone, 39 bases in frame from the first base. The immunoSEQ Assay, a bias-controlled multiplex PCR, was used to amplify TCRbeta CDR3 regions from genomic DNA. As for the authors' bioinformatics: The number of nucleated cells in each sample was estimated by amplification of reference gene primers within the assay. To quantify the absolute abundance of each unique TCRbeta CDR3 rearrangement, sequence reads were collapsed and filtered. For each sample, productive Simpson clonality was calculated as the square root of Simpson's diversity index over productive rearrangements. The source is immuneACCESS, and TCRdb retained only in-frame sequences with V and J called. Part of the clones is not carried over; for the studies checked, unresolved V genes explain less than half of this, and the remainder is unexplained. V, J and clone size are those of that table, while D and trimming were read from the DNA. This sample has about 220,000 clones in its table, and around 88% of those were observed once. The top ten hold approximately 2.3% of the sample.

The sample was PBMCs or T cells enriched from blood (not recorded which). This sequence originates from a woman in her thirties or forties with acute COVID-19. The sequence is built from TRBV19 and TRBJ2-2, and TRBD1 may be the D gene, going by 5 matching bases. The DNA sequence reads TGTGCCAGTAGTACTAGGGGAAACGGGGAGCTGTTTTTT. This encodes CASSTRGNGELFF.